This T cell receptor (beta chain) was found in a study of blood T cell repertoires in COVID-19. Study in general: Both acute and convalescent COVID-19 samples were obtained from the United States, Italy and Spain. Sources were T cells, B-cell-depleted T cells, or PBMCs; the material itself was cDNA or gDNA.

Method: immunoSEQ multiplex PCR; TCRdb's copy keeps in-frame clones and lacks some. Of roughly 410,000 clones in the sample, 89% are singletons; the top ten hold 1.5% to 1.7%. Only one count was recorded for this clone. The sequence derives from a woman aged 40 to 55 with COVID-19, enrolled during active disease. Sequencing input: peripheral blood.

The CDR3 nucleotides are TGTGCCAGCAGCCACCTAATTCGACAGGGCTTCGGAGAGGACGGCTACACCTTC. This sequence encodes CASSHLIRQGFGEDGYTF. The V call is TRBV7-9, the J call TRBJ1-2, with 7 positions matching TRBD1. Germline CDR1 SEHNR, CDR2 FQNEAQ (reference sequence). Unmatched junction bases numbered 23, after V lost 5 bases and J lost 8 bases. The CDR3 runs to 18 residues.